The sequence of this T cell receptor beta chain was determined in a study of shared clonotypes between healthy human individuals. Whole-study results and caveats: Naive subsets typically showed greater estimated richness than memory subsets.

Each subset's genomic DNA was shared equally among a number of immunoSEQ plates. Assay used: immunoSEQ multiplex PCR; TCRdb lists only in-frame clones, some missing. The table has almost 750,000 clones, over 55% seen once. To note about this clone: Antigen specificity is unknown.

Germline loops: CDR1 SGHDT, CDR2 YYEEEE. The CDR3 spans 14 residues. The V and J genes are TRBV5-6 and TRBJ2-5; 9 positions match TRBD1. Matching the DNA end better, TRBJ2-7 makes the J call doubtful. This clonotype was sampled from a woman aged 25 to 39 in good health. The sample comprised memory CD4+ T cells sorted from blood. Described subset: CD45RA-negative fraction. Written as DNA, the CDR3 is TGTGCCAGCAGCTACTGGGACAGGGCCTACGAGCAGTACTTC. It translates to CASSYWDRAYEQYF.